The present T cell receptor (beta chain) was sequenced within a study of Ad26.COV2.S vaccination and SARS-CoV-2 variants. Sequencing was performed with immunoSEQ multiplex PCR; in TCRdb, only in-frame clones are kept and a portion is missing. The sample includes just over 350,000 clones, under 95% of them seen just once. Study observations and caveats: Recipients given vaccine exceeded placebo recipients in spike-specific TCR breadth.

Remarks on this clone: Its specificity is not known.

CDR3 size: 12 residues. The germline V gene has CDR1 LNHDA and CDR2 SQIVND (reference sequence). Trimming cost V 6 bases and J 7 bases, with 9 bases left between them. This chain joins TRBV19 and TRBJ2-2; D perhaps matches TRBD2 (5 bases). The starting material was peripheral blood, obtained after recovery from COVID-19. This TCR was recovered from a human donor who had recovered from COVID-19. Written as DNA, the CDR3 is TGTGCCAGTAGGGCGAGGGTCGGGGAGCTGTTTTTT. Protein sequence: CASRARVGELFF. The entire variable domain, with the rest obtained from reference TRBV19 and TRBJ2-2, is as follows: DGGITQSPKYLFRKEGQNVTLSCEQNLNHDAMYWYRQDPGQGLRLIYYSQIVNDFQKGDIAEGYSVSREKKESFPLTVTSAQKNPTAFYLCASRARVGELFFGEGSRLTVL.